This T cell receptor beta chain was identified during a study of OX40 agonist ivuxolimab in advanced cancers. The wider study: Clinicians treated patients with ivuxolimab, an agonistic anti-OX40 (CD134) antibody. Ivuxolimab was delivered to patients intravenously every 2 weeks at doses spanning 0.01 to 10 mg/kg.

Trimming took 5 bases from V and 1 from J; bases not matched to a gene: 6. The CDR3 consists of 16 residues. Germline V gives CDR1 LNHDA, CDR2 SQIVND (reference sequence). Repertoires were generated with immunoSEQ multiplex PCR, while TCRdb's copy carries only in-frame clones and drops some. Altogether approximately 64,000 clones are present, approximately 88% being singletons, with the ten largest covering 2.8%. About this clone itself: What it binds is unknown.

Notes on the study in general: Both blood CD4+ and CD8+ T cells showed clonal growth by week 6 at 0.1 to 3.0 mg/kg. On average, CD8+ T cells showed a greater number of expanded clones than CD4+.

This rearrangement joins TRBV19 to TRBJ2-7, with TRBD2 matching 12 bases. The source material was CD4+ or CD8+ T cells sorted from blood, sampled in a trial of the OX40 agonist ivuxolimab. The sequence derives from an adult with an advanced solid tumor such as melanoma, head and neck, liver or kidney cancer. The CDR3 bases are TGTGCCAGTAGTGTGACTAGCGGGAGTACATCCTACGAGCAGTACTTC. This translates into CASSVTSGSTSYEQYF.